What follows are 13 T cell receptor beta chains derived from one specimen sequenced in a study of beta chain features in type 1 diabetes. The study reverse transcribed the entire isolated RNA, so it sequenced expressed TCRB transcripts. Profiled with immunoSEQ multiplex PCR; TCRdb holds only in-frame clones, not every one. Of hundreds of thousands of clones in the sample, about 14% were seen once. Which antigens these TCRs recognize remains unknown. Study results and caveats: Across all four CD4+ subsets, people with type 1 diabetes showed modestly shorter TCRB CDR3s.

What was sequenced was naive CD4+ T cells from blood. These receptors came from a young man with type 1 diabetes.

V and J are TRBV18 and TRBJ2-1; possible D gene TRBD1, 6 bases. This CDR3 is 15 amino acids long. Trimming pared 4 bases from V and 1 base from J, leaving 11 bases between. Per the germline V gene, CDR1 is KGHSH and CDR2 is LQKENI. In DNA, the CDR3 is TGTGCCAGCTCACGATCACAGGGTTCCTACAATGAGCAGTTCTTC. As protein: CASSRSQGSYNEQFF.

This clone was seen a handful of times. The chain uses TRBV7-9 and TRBJ1-5; D gene ambiguous. Deletions cut 3 bases from V and 5 bases from J, with 8 bases between. The CDR3 extends over 13 amino acids. CDR1 SEHNR and CDR2 FQNEAQ come from the germline V gene (reference sequence). The CDR3 DNA reads as TGTGCCAGCAGCTTTAGCCTAGATCAGCCCCAGCATTTT. This gives the protein CASSFSLDQPQHF.

The J gene is TRBJ2-6, the V gene TRBV25-1; 7 bases align to TRBD1. V shed 1 base, J shed 2 bases, and the junction held 5 bases outside the gene matches. Germline CDR1 and CDR2: MGHDK and SYGVNS. This CDR3 spans 17 amino acids. The CDR3 coding sequence is TGTGCCAGCAGTGAATGGACAGGAAAGACTGGGGCCAACGTCCTGACTTTC. Its protein is CASSEWTGKTGANVLTF. The whole variable domain, remainder taken from reference TRBV25-1 and TRBJ2-6, is EADIYQTPRYLVIGTGKKITLECSQTMGHDKMYWYQQDPGMELHLIHYSYGVNSTEKGDLSSESTVSRIRTEHFPLTLESARPSHTSQYLCASSEWTGKTGANVLTFGAGSRLTVL.

Only a few counts were recorded for this clone. The chain employs TRBV7-9 and TRBJ1-1; D uncertain. This CDR3 contains 13 residues. The germline gives CDR1 SEHNR, CDR2 FQNEAQ (reference sequence). Between the trimmed V and J ends, which lost 1 base and 5 bases, there was a span of 8 bases. CDR3 nucleotide sequence: TGTGCCAGCAGCTTAGAGGTAGAGACTGAAGCTTTCTTT. Encoded protein: CASSLEVETEAFF.

The chain recombines TRBV30 with TRBJ1-4, with D unclear. Germline lookup yields CDR1 GTSNPN and CDR2 SVGIG (reference sequence). The V end was cut by 3 bases, the J end by 5 bases, with 10 bases between. There are 13 residues in the CDR3. DNA for the CDR3: TGTGCCTGGAGAGGGAAATCGAATGAAAAACTGTTTTTT. Translated, it gives CAWRGKSNEKLFF. Drawing the rest from reference TRBV30 and TRBJ1-4, the complete variable domain is SQTIHQWPATLVQPVGSPLSLECTVEGTSNPNLYWYRQAAGRGLQLLFYSVGIGQISSEVPQNLSASRPQDRQFILSSKKLLLSDSGFYLCAWRGKSNEKLFFGSGTQLSVL.

V is TRBV11-1 and J is TRBJ2-7, with D tentatively TRBD1 (6 bases). The CDR3 is 14 residues long. The germline gives CDR1 SGHAT, CDR2 FQDESV (reference sequence). Trimming stripped 5 bases from V and 2 bases from J, with 13 bases between. The CDR3 nucleotides are TGTGCCAGCAGCACCGGGACAACCACCTACGAGCAGTACTTC. It yields the protein CASSTGTTTYEQYF.

The V and J genes are TRBV4-2 and TRBJ2-7, with 7 bases fitting TRBD2. Looked up from germline, CDR1 is LGHNA and CDR2 is YNFKEQ. The CDR3 has 16 residues. The junction had 8 bases not matched to a gene; V was cut back by 0 bases and J by 3 bases. CDR3 nucleotide sequence: TGTGCCAGCAGCCAAGATGATCGAGCGGGGTTCTACGAGCAGTACTTC. It specifies CASSQDDRAGFYEQYF.

This clone was found a few times. The J gene is TRBJ2-5, the V gene TRBV5-1, with D perhaps TRBD2 (5 bases). V lost 9 bases and J lost 4, with 16 bases in between. The CDR3 length is 13 residues. Germline-derived CDR1 and CDR2 are SGHRS and YFSETQ. The CDR3 spells CATNTGFTETQYF. For the CDR3, the DNA is TGCGCCACCAATACGGGGTTTACAGAGACCCAGTACTTC.

The chain combines TRBV4-2 with TRBJ2-7; 7 bases are shared with TRBD2. The CDR3 is made up of 15 amino acids. Unmatched junction bases numbered 6, after V lost 0 bases and J lost 4 bases. Germline V gives CDR1 LGHNA, CDR2 YNFKEQ. For the CDR3, the DNA is TGTGCCAGCAGCCAAGATACGGGAGGACTGTACGAGCAGTACTTC. It is translated as CASSQDTGGLYEQYF.

In its sample, this clone was seen a few times. This chain connects TRBV9 to TRBJ2-3; 10 bases line up with TRBD2. Germline V gene data show CDR1 as SGDLS and CDR2 as YYNGEE. This CDR3 contains 14 residues. J lost 6 bases, V lost 4 bases, and 5 bases had no gene match. DNA for the CDR3: TGTGCCAGCAGCTTAGGGACTAGCGTGGATACGCAGTATTTT. This gives the protein CASSLGTSVDTQYF.

V gene TRBV5-1 combines with J gene TRBJ1-1; D unclear. V gave up 0 bases and J gave up 1 base, with 7 bases separating them. The CDR3 is 14 residues long. Germline V CDR1 and CDR2: SGHRS, YFSETQ. This CDR3 reads CASSLEEWNTEAFF. The CDR3 DNA reads TGCGCCAGCAGCTTGGAAGAGTGGAACACTGAAGCTTTCTTT.

This clone has a handful of counts. V and J are TRBV30 and TRBJ2-7; no clear D gene. The germline V and J ends were trimmed by 2 bases and 2 bases, with 7 bases remaining between them. The CDR3 is 12 residues long. CDR1 and CDR2 (germline): GTSNPN, SVGIG (reference sequence). Here the CDR3 reads CAWSSRPYEQYF. In nucleotides, the CDR3 is TGTGCCTGGAGTTCCCGACCCTACGAGCAGTACTTC.

This clone was picked up a small number of times. The CDR3 region is CASSYSRTANQPQHF. In DNA form, the CDR3 reads TGTGCCAGCAGTTACTCGAGAACGGCTAATCAGCCCCAGCATTTT. This chain connects TRBV6-5 to TRBJ1-5; D is unresolved. CDR1 MNHEY and CDR2 SVGAGI come from the germline V gene. The CDR3 spans 15 residues. V was shortened by 0 bases and J by 4 bases, with 10 bases between the two germline ends.